This T cell receptor (beta chain) stems from a study of response to subunit inactivated influenza vaccine. Study-wide results and caveats: Authors suggested few new T cells are recruited by each seasonal influenza vaccination.

V lost 4 bases to trimming and J lost 7 bases, with 13 bases between them. Germline CDR1 LGHDT, CDR2 YNNKEL (reference sequence). There are 13 residues in the CDR3. This clonotype showed up just a few times. Its specificity is not known. Each CDR3 protein gets one entry after TCRdb re-called the RT-PCR reads with MiXCR. The sample shows about 310,000 distinct CDR3 sequences, around 22% of them seen only once. The source material was PBMCs from blood, sampled about 19 months after vaccination. This receptor was obtained from a man between 50 and 75 years old who received an inactivated influenza vaccine. The chain combines TRBV3-1 with TRBJ1-2, with D hard to call. The CDR3 reads CASSPSGYVGYTF. DNA for the CDR3: TGTGCCAGCAGCCCCTCCGGGTATGTTGGCTACACCTTC.